The rows below give T cell receptor beta chains drawn from one sample of a study of blood T cell repertoires in COVID-19. Libraries were prepared by immunoSEQ multiplex PCR; TCRdb keeps only in-frame clonotypes and omits some of them. Among a few hundred thousand clones listed, roughly 84% were seen once. The sample taken for sequencing was peripheral blood. The receptors come from a woman between 45 and 60 years old with acute or convalescent COVID-19. The CDR3 runs from the conserved cysteine through the conserved F or W. Each record gives: V gene, D gene, J gene, clone size, CDR3 DNA, CDR3 protein. The D gene is left open where the match is weak. Clone sizes are given selectively: once, few, many, or a class where the clone is expanded.

TRBV7-9	-	TRBJ2-5	-	TGTGCCAGCAGCTTTGGAGGTTACAGGGCAGAAGAGACCCAGTACTTC	CASSFGGYRAEETQYF
TRBV30	-	TRBJ2-7	-	TGTGCCTGGAGACAATCAGGGAAATTAAGCTACGAGCAGTACTTC	CAWRQSGKLSYEQYF
TRBV15	-	TRBJ1-2	once	TGTGCCACCAGCACAGGGCGAGGCTACACCTTC	CATSTGRGYTF
TRBV9	-	TRBJ1-2	few	TGTGCCAGCAGCTTACGCTATGGGGGCAGCTACACCTTC	CASSLRYGGSYTF
TRBV27	-	TRBJ2-7	-	TGTGCCAGCAGCCCCTCCGGGTCTTCCTACGAGCAGTACTTC	CASSPSGSSYEQYF
TRBV28	-	TRBJ1-4	-	TGTGCCAGCAGTTTGGGCCAGGCTCCAACTAATGAAAAACTGTTTTTT	CASSLGQAPTNEKLFF
TRBV7-9	-	TRBJ1-6	-	TGTGCCAGCAGCCCTACAGAGAAACGATCACCCCTCCACTTT	CASSPTEKRSPLHF
TRBV7-9	TRBD1	TRBJ2-7	-	TGTGCCAGCAGCCGGGCGGGACAGGGGATGGGCGAGCAGTACTTC	CASSRAGQGMGEQYF
TRBV14	-	TRBJ2-7	-	TGTGCCAGCAGCGCTCAAATACAGGGCGAGCAGTACTTC	CASSAQIQGEQYF
TRBV9	TRBD1	TRBJ2-2	-	TGTGCCAGCAGCGTAACTCAACAGGGGCACGGGGAGCTGTTTTTT	CASSVTQQGHGELFF
TRBV23-1	TRBD1	TRBJ2-1	-	TGCGCCAGCAGTCAATCTGGGACAGGGGCCTACAATGAGCAGTTCTTC	CASSQSGTGAYNEQFF
TRBV3-1/TRBV3-2	-	TRBJ2-7	few	TGTGCCAGCAGCCACACCTACGAGCAGTACTTC	CASSHTYEQYF
TRBV5-1	-	TRBJ1-4	-	TGCGCCAGCAGCTTATTCCAGGGGCGCGAAAAACTGTTTTTT	CASSLFQGREKLFF
TRBV2	-	TRBJ2-3	-	TGTGCCACCAGCAGGGGAGCAGATACGCAGTATTTT	CATSRGADTQYF
TRBV24-1	-	TRBJ2-3	-	TGTGCCACCAGTACCCCTGAGGTCACAGATACGCAGTATTTT	CATSTPEVTDTQYF
TRBV7-9	-	TRBJ2-3	-	TGTGCCAGCAGCTTAAGGGACACCTACACAGATACGCAGTATTTT	CASSLRDTYTDTQYF
TRBV9	TRBD2	TRBJ2-3	-	TGTGCCAGCAGCGTAGCTCGCCAGCGGGGGGCCAGAGATACGCAGTATTTT	CASSVARQRGARDTQYF
TRBV27	-	TRBJ2-4	once	TGTGCCAGCAGTATGATTTCCGGGACTAACATTCAGTACTTC	CASSMISGTNIQYF
TRBV10-1	-	TRBJ1-2	-	TGCGCCAGCAGTGAGTCGATAGCCGGGATTCAGGGCTACACCTTC	CASSESIAGIQGYTF
TRBV29-1	-	TRBJ2-3	once	TGCAGCGTTGGTGAAACAGGGAGAGGTTTAGCAGATACGCAGTATTTT	CSVGETGRGLADTQYF
TRBV24-1	TRBD2	TRBJ2-5	few	TGTGCCACGGGCGCGGGAGGGCTGGAGACCCAGTACTTC	CATGAGGLETQYF
TRBV12-3/TRBV12-4	-	TRBJ1-2	-	TGTGCCAGCAGTTTAAGGGGTTATGGCTACACCTTC	CASSLRGYGYTF
TRBV4-2	TRBD1	TRBJ1-6	-	TGTGCCAGCAGCCAAGATTGGACAGGGAATAATTCACCCCTCCACTTT	CASSQDWTGNNSPLHF
TRBV19	-	TRBJ1-6	few	TGTGCCAGTAGTCCTCGGGTTCTTGGGTCACCCCTCCACTTT	CASSPRVLGSPLHF
TRBV5-6	-	TRBJ1-5	-	TGTGCCAGCAGCTTAGGGGCGACCCCAGGGAAGCCCCAGCATTTT	CASSLGATPGKPQHF
TRBV24-1	-	TRBJ2-7	-	TGTGCCACCTCCGTTGGGCCCTACGAGCAGTACTTC	CATSVGPYEQYF
TRBV28	TRBD1	TRBJ1-5	-	TGTGCCAGCAGGGTGGACAGGGCAAGCAATCAGCCCCAGCATTTT	CASRVDRASNQPQHF
TRBV2	TRBD1	TRBJ1-2	few	TGTGCCAGCAGGGACGGGACAGCTAACTATGGCTACACCTTC	CASRDGTANYGYTF
TRBV7-9	-	TRBJ1-2	-	TGTGCCAGCAGCTCTAGGGTATGGCGGCAGGGCTATGGCTACACCTTC	CASSSRVWRQGYGYTF
TRBV2	TRBD1	TRBJ2-5	-	TGTGCCACCGGGACAGGGCGCGCCCGGTTGGAGACCCAGTACTTC	CATGTGRARLETQYF
TRBV7-8	-	TRBJ1-5	few	TGTGCCAGCAGCTTTGGCAGAAATAGCAATCAGCCCCAGCATTTT	CASSFGRNSNQPQHF
TRBV19	-	TRBJ2-4	once	TGTGCCAGCTCAAGGGGGATTGAAATTCAGTACTTC	CASSRGIEIQYF
TRBV3-1/TRBV3-2	-	TRBJ2-1	-	TGTGCCAGCAGCCTGACTCGGGGCAATGAGCAGTTCTTC	CASSLTRGNEQFF
TRBV7-8	-	TRBJ2-7	-	TGTGCCAGCACCAAGGACAGATACTCCTACGAGCAGTACTTC	CASTKDRYSYEQYF
TRBV6-6	-	TRBJ1-1	-	TGTGCCAGCAGTCAGGGGTTGACTGAAGCTTTCTTT	CASSQGLTEAFF
TRBV6-6	TRBD2	TRBJ2-2	few	TGTGCCAGCAGTATGGGACTAGCGGGAGCCGGGGAGCTGTTTTTT	CASSMGLAGAGELFF
TRBV27	-	TRBJ2-7	-	TGTGCCAGCGCAGACAGCAACTCCTACGAGCAGTACTTC	CASADSNSYEQYF
TRBV18	TRBD1	TRBJ1-2	-	TGTGCCAGCTCACAAGGGACAGGAGCTAACTATGGCTACACCTTC	CASSQGTGANYGYTF
TRBV5-1	-	TRBJ2-3	once	TGCGCCAGCAGCTTGGGTTGGGGGGGCCGAGATACGCAGTATTTT	CASSLGWGGRDTQYF
TRBV3-1/TRBV3-2	TRBD1	TRBJ1-2	-	TGTGCCAGCAGCCAAAAAGTCCAGGGGGCCCCCAATGGCTACACCTTC	CASSQKVQGAPNGYTF
TRBV9	-	TRBJ1-4	-	TGTGCCAGCAGCGCCACCGGGACTCTAACTAATGAAAAACTGTTTTTT	CASSATGTLTNEKLFF
TRBV11-2	TRBD1	TRBJ2-2	-	TGTGCCAGCAGCTCACCGACAGGGATGAACACCGGGGAGCTGTTTTTT	CASSSPTGMNTGELFF
TRBV6-6	TRBD1	TRBJ1-2	few	TGTGCCAGCAGACGACAGGGCCCCTATGGCTACACCTTC	CASRRQGPYGYTF
TRBV7-3	-	TRBJ1-3	-	TGTGCCAGCAGCTTACGGGGGGGCCCTAACTCTGGAAACACCATATATTTT	CASSLRGGPNSGNTIYF
TRBV12-3/TRBV12-4	-	TRBJ1-2	-	TGTGCCAGCAGCCGACAGGACCACTATGGCTACACCTTC	CASSRQDHYGYTF
TRBV30	-	TRBJ2-1	-	TGTGCCTGGAGTGTAATGGCGGACAATGAGCAGTTCTTC	CAWSVMADNEQFF
TRBV15	-	TRBJ2-7	few	TGTGCCACCATCCACTTAGGGGGTGCAGGGGAATATGACGAGCAGTACTTC	CATIHLGGAGEYDEQYF
TRBV2	-	TRBJ2-3	-	TGTGCCAGCAGAGAGGGATGGGCAGATACGCAGTATTTT	CASREGWADTQYF
TRBV29-1	TRBD1	TRBJ1-1	once	TGCAGCGGGGACAGGGGGAGGACTGAAGCTTTCTTT	CSGDRGRTEAFF
TRBV28	-	TRBJ2-3	-	TGTGCCAGCAGAAGCGAACCTAGCACAGATACGCAGTATTTT	CASRSEPSTDTQYF
TRBV5-1	TRBD1	TRBJ2-5	-	TGCGCCAGCAGTGACCCGGGACAGGGCGTGGAGACCCAGTACTTC	CASSDPGQGVETQYF
TRBV2	TRBD2	TRBJ2-5	-	TGTGCCGGACTAGCGGGGGTACAAGAGACCCAGTACTTC	CAGLAGVQETQYF
TRBV18	-	TRBJ2-7	-	TGTGCCAGCTCACCAAACAGTCTTGGCGAGCAGTACTTC	CASSPNSLGEQYF
TRBV19	TRBD1	TRBJ1-2	-	TGTGCCAGTACCAATACAGGGGGCTATGGCTACACCTTC	CASTNTGGYGYTF
TRBV5-1	TRBD1	TRBJ1-4	-	TGCGCCAGCAGCTTGGCAGAAGGGGGCCGTGAAAAACTGTTTTTT	CASSLAEGGREKLFF
TRBV27	-	TRBJ1-2	-	TGTGCCAGCAGTTTATTGGCACGGGAAGGCGGCTATGGCTACACCTTC	CASSLLAREGGYGYTF
TRBV27	TRBD1	TRBJ1-6	-	TGTGCCAGCAGTCGACAGGGACAGGGTTATAATTCACCCCTCCACTTT	CASSRQGQGYNSPLHF
TRBV28	TRBD1	TRBJ1-2	-	TGTGCCAGCAGTCGACAGGGGGCGCAAGGCTACACCTTC	CASSRQGAQGYTF
TRBV7-2	-	TRBJ2-2	-	TGTGCCAGCAGCCGGTGGGGGGGCCCCACCGGGGAGCTGTTTTTT	CASSRWGGPTGELFF
TRBV14	-	TRBJ1-6	-	TGTGCCAGCAGCCACCGAGGGAACTATAATTCACCCCTCCACTTT	CASSHRGNYNSPLHF